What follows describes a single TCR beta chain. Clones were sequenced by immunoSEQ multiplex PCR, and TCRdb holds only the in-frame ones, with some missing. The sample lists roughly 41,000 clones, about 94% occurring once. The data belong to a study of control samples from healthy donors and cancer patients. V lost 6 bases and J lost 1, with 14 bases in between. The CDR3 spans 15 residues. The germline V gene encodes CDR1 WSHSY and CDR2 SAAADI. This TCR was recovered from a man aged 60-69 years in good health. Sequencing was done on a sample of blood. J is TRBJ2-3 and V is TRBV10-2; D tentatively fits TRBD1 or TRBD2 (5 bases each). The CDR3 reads CASRGTDLGTDTQYF. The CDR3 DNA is TGCGCCAGCAGAGGGACCGACCTTGGCACAGATACGCAGTATTTT.